The 15 T cell receptor beta chains below come from one sample, sequenced in a study of molecular identifiers for immune sequencing clone quantification. TCRdb analysed the PCR reads with MiXCR anew, one entry per CDR3 protein. The profile shows some 580,000 distinct CDR3 sequences, less than 30% of them singletons. The sequencing sample was made of naive CD8+ T cells from blood, with Jurkat cell RNA spiked in. The subset: FACS-sorted CD8+CD4-CCR7+CD45RA+ naive T cells. The source is a human donor in good health. Some libraries in this study had Jurkat cell RNA spiked in.

Note on this clonotype: At one end, the junction sequence differs from germline, possibly due to a read error. This chain links TRBV4-3 with TRBJ1-3; D perhaps matches TRBD1 (6 bases). Germline V lookup: CDR1 LGHNA, CDR2 YSLEER. CDR3 size: 17 residues. The CDR3 region is CAISQLRGPVSGNTIYF. The CDR3 DNA reads as TGCGCCATCAGCCAGCTCAGGGGCCCTGTCTCTGGAAACACCATATATTTT.

This chain joins TRBV12-3 or TRBV12-4 and TRBJ2-5; D uncertain. This CDR3 has 12 amino acids. V lost 6 bases to trimming and J lost 5 bases, with 10 bases between them. The CDR3 spells CASSATHETQYF. DNA of the CDR3: TGTGCCAGCAGCGCCACCCACGAGACCCAGTACTTC.

Details on this clonotype: At one end, the junction sequence differs from germline, possibly due to a read error. This chain links TRBV5-3 with TRBJ1-2; D is undetermined. TRBV5-3 is designated an ORF whose function remains uncertain. The CDR3 contains 11 residues. CDR3 DNA: TGTCCCAGCTCTCTTAACTCCGACTACACCTTC. Protein product: CPSSLNSDYTF.

This clonotype was counted only a few times. The J gene is TRBJ1-4, the V gene TRBV7-8, with 9 bases that match TRBD1. The germline V gene has CDR1 SGHVS and CDR2 FQNEAQ. The CDR3 sequence is 15 residues long. V lost 5 bases, J lost 8 bases, and 9 bases stayed unmatched. CDR3 bases: TGTGCCAGCAGCCCGGGGACAGGGTTTAACGAAAAACTGTTTTTT. Its protein product is CASSPGTGFNEKLFF.

The CDR3 sequence: CASSTLGNTIYF. The CDR3 nucleotides are TGTGCCAGCAGCACACTTGGAAACACCATATATTTT. The V and J genes are TRBV11-2 and TRBJ1-3; D gene ambiguous. Germline CDR1 and CDR2: SGHAT and FQNNGV. The CDR3 length is 12 residues. The germline V and J ends were trimmed by 5 bases and 3 bases, with 5 bases remaining between them.

The sample holds a few counts of this clonotype. The chain employs TRBV4-2 and TRBJ2-7; 7 positions match TRBD2. The CDR3 runs to 19 residues. V shed 8 bases, J shed 0 bases, and the junction held 22 bases outside the gene matches. Per the germline V gene, CDR1 is LGHNA and CDR2 is YNFKEQ. Here the CDR3 reads CASQPYPIKSGKSSYEQYF. CDR3 nucleotide sequence: TGTGCCAGCCAACCATATCCCATTAAGAGCGGGAAGAGCTCCTACGAGCAGTACTTC.

In this sample, this clonotype turned up many times. The V call is TRBV6-5, the J call TRBJ2-7, with TRBD1 as a possible D gene (6 bases). The V gene's germline CDR1 is MNHEY and CDR2 SVGAGI. CDR3 length equals 13 residues. V shed 4 bases and J shed 4 bases, with 11 bases lying between them. CDR3 bases: TGTGCCAGCAGTTTACAGGGTTGGTACGAGCAGTACTTC. Translated: CASSLQGWYEQYF.

This clonotype was seen only a few times. The chain joins TRBV9 to TRBJ1-3, with D perhaps TRBD1 (6 bases). The V end lost 3 bases, the J end lost 2 bases, and 12 bases lay between the germline ends. CDR1 is SGDLS, CDR2 YYNGEE, per germline. The CDR3 is 15 residues long. CDR3 protein: CASSGTEWAGNTIYF. The DNA for the CDR3 is TGTGCCAGCAGCGGGACAGAATGGGCTGGAAACACCATATATTTT.

This clonotype was recorded many times. This chain connects TRBV24-1 to TRBJ2-3, with D perhaps matching TRBD2 (6 bases). This CDR3 region has 16 residues. Germline assignment: CDR1 KGHDR and CDR2 SFDVKD. V lost 1 base and J lost 0, with 10 bases in between. DNA of the CDR3: TGTGCCACCAGTGATTTACGGCGGGATAGCACAGATACGCAGTATTTT. This gives the protein CATSDLRRDSTDTQYF.

Comments on this clonotype: At one end the junction does not follow the germline gene, possibly because of a read error. The V gene is TRBV20-1, the J gene TRBJ2-5, with 13 bases aligning to TRBD2. The germline V gene has CDR1 DFQATT and CDR2 SNEGSKA (reference sequence). This CDR3 contains 16 residues. The CDR3 region has the DNA TGCAGTGCTAGAGAATGGACTAGCGGGGGACCAGAGACCCGGTACTTC. Protein product: CSAREWTSGGPETRYF.

This clonotype was recorded many times. This chain connects TRBV20-1 to TRBJ2-3; 14 bases are shared with TRBD2. The CDR3 is 16 residues long. With V trimmed by 3 bases and J by 4 bases, 6 bases remained unmatched. Germline loops: CDR1 DFQATT, CDR2 SNEGSKA (reference sequence). CDR3 protein: CSASTGLAGVADTQYF. The CDR3 DNA is TGCAGTGCTAGTACGGGACTAGCGGGAGTAGCAGATACGCAGTATTTT.

Comments on this clonotype: This may come from a read error, since a much larger clone is one base off. V usage is TRBV4-3 and J usage is TRBJ2-3; 11 bases are a match to TRBD2. The CDR3 has 17 residues. With 3 bases clipped from V and 5 bases from J, the junction kept 10 bases outside the gene matches. The V gene's germline CDR1 is LGHNA and CDR2 YSLEER. The CDR3 loop reads CASSHTISGRAGDTQYF. The DNA of the CDR3 is TGCGCCAGCAGCCATACCATTAGCGGGAGGGCCGGAGATACGCAGTATTTT.

This clonotype has at least ten counts. This CDR3 is CASSTTGKLTEAFF. The CDR3 bases are TGTGCCAGCAGTACGACAGGGAAGTTGACTGAAGCTTTCTTT. The chain recombines TRBV6-2 or TRBV6-3 with TRBJ1-1; 7 nucleotides line up with TRBD1. Unmatched junction bases numbered 8, after V lost 5 bases and J lost 5 bases. CDR1 is MNHEY, CDR2 SVGEGT, per germline. The CDR3 covers 14 residues.

As for this clonotype: A much larger clonotype is one base distant, so this may be a read error. The V gene is TRBV14, the J gene TRBJ1-1; D ambiguous. There are 17 residues in the CDR3. Germline CDR1 SGHDN, CDR2 FVKESK. With 2 bases removed from V and 5 bases from J, the gap between germline ends came to 21 bases. This CDR3 reads CASSQISRALGRTEAFF. CDR3 DNA sequence: TGTGCCAGCAGCCAAATTTCGAGAGCTCTGGGTCGGACTGAAGCTTTCTTT.

V is TRBV20-1 and J is TRBJ2-3; no firm D call. With 5 bases removed from V and 0 bases from J, the gap between germline ends came to 18 bases. CDR1 is DFQATT, CDR2 SNEGSKA, per germline (reference sequence). The CDR3 length is 16 residues. CDR3 DNA sequence: TGCAGTGCTGGTCTCTTAACTGCCCCTAGCACAGATACGCAGTATTTT. Encoded protein: CSAGLLTAPSTDTQYF.